This TCR beta chain was documented in a study of T cell repertoires in cytomegalovirus infection. Study as a whole: Carrying CMV and the relevant HLA type showed in public TCR beta signatures.

TCRdb itself ran the reads through MiXCR, one entry per CDR3 protein. The top ten clones hold roughly 14% of a sample with approximately 350,000 distinct CDR3 sequences, nearly 35% of them seen once. This clonotype was seen a handful of times. The antigen remains unidentified. Whole-study results and caveats: HLA-C-restricted CMV clonotypes gave the most frequent clonotype in two of eight donors.

Germline CDR1 SGHDT, CDR2 YYEEEE. This CDR3 is built from 15 residues. With V trimmed by 3 bases and J by 10 bases, 9 bases remained unmatched. The TCR originated in a human donor in good health (CMV status not recorded). Some clones in this sample may be carry-over from other donors' samples. The specimen was cultured PBMCs, collected from culture after CMV antigen stimulation. The rearrangement links TRBV5-6 to TRBJ1-5; 11 bases align to TRBD1. This chain's CDR3 is CASSSIGQGAAPQHF. The CDR3 nucleotides are TGTGCCAGCAGCTCAATCGGACAGGGGGCTGCACCCCAGCATTTT.